These T cell receptor beta chains were read from a single sample in a study of cytomegalovirus exposure and HLA in healthy donors. The table came from immunoSEQ multiplex PCR; TCRdb's copy has only in-frame clones and leaves some out. The table lists about 220,000 clones, roughly 79% of them singletons. Input material: PBMCs. These receptors all come from a male donor in good health and CMV-seronegative. CDR3s include the opening cysteine and the closing phenylalanine or tryptophan. A D gene is named only where the DNA matches it firmly. Clone sizes are given selectively: once, few, many, or a class where the clone is expanded.

clone_size	v_call	d_call	j_call	cdr3_nt	cdr3_aa
.	TRBV10-3	.	TRBJ2-2	TGTGCCATCAGTGGAGGCAGGGGCGCGACCGGGGAGCTGTTTTTT	CAISGGRGATGELFF
.	TRBV6-5	.	TRBJ2-7	TGTGCCAGCAAATCTCTACTCCTCAGCGGGTACGAGCAGTACTTC	CASKSLLLSGYEQYF
few	TRBV5-1	.	TRBJ1-1	TGCGCCAGCAGCCTGCTCGGGGACACTGAAGCTTTCTTT	CASSLLGDTEAFF
.	TRBV5-4	TRBD1	TRBJ1-1	TGTGCCAGCAGCTCGGACAGGGGAGGGGACACTGAAGCTTTCTTT	CASSSDRGGDTEAFF
few	TRBV4-2	TRBD2	TRBJ2-5	TGTGCCAGCAGCCCGGTGGGGCTAGCGGGACGGGGGAGAGAGACCCAGTACTTC	CASSPVGLAGRGRETQYF
.	TRBV9	TRBD2	TRBJ2-3	TGTGCCAGCAGCGGAGGATGGACTAGCGGGAGAAGGATCACAGATACGCAGTATTTT	CASSGGWTSGRRITDTQYF
.	TRBV5-1	TRBD2	TRBJ2-7	TGCGCCAGCAGCTTGGCGGCGGGAGGGGGCGAGCAGTACTTC	CASSLAAGGGEQYF
.	TRBV6-6	TRBD1	TRBJ1-5	TGTGCCAGCAGTTACTCGGGACAGGGGCAGCCCCAGCATTTT	CASSYSGQGQPQHF
few	TRBV30	TRBD2	TRBJ2-2	TGTGCCGGGGGACTAGCGGCGAACACCGGGGAGCTGTTTTTT	CAGGLAANTGELFF
.	TRBV28	.	TRBJ1-2	TGTGCCAGCAGTTACCAGGGAAATGGCTACACCTTC	CASSYQGNGYTF
.	TRBV25-1	TRBD2	TRBJ2-1	TGTGCCAGCAGTGTCCTTACACTAGCGGGGGCCTACAATGAGCAGTTCTTC	CASSVLTLAGAYNEQFF
.	TRBV6-5	.	TRBJ2-7	TGTGCCAGCAGTTACACAAGCCAGGGGTCCCACTACGAGCAGTACTTC	CASSYTSQGSHYEQYF
.	TRBV10-3	.	TRBJ2-2	TGTGCCATCAGCGGGTCAGGGCACGGGGAGCTGTTTTTT	CAISGSGHGELFF
few	TRBV7-2	.	TRBJ1-2	TGTGCCAGCAGCCCCCGGGGTGACCTAGTGGCAGGCTACACCTTC	CASSPRGDLVAGYTF
few	TRBV29-1	.	TRBJ2-2	TGCAGCGTTGGTAGGGGATTATCCGGGGAGCTGTTTTTT	CSVGRGLSGELFF
once	TRBV28	.	TRBJ2-3	TGTGCCAGCAGCTTTATTGGGGCGGATGCAGATACGCAGTATTTT	CASSFIGADADTQYF
.	TRBV2	.	TRBJ2-7	TGTGCCAGCAGTGTGGAAGCGCGGAGCTCCTACGAGCAGTACTTC	CASSVEARSSYEQYF
.	TRBV4-3	.	TRBJ2-3	TGCGCCAGCAGCCCTTCAGGGTTCGGCACAGATACGCAGTATTTT	CASSPSGFGTDTQYF
.	TRBV2	.	TRBJ1-1	TGTGCCAGCGGGGGGGGGTCTTCCTTTGGGACTGAAGCTTTCTTT	CASGGGSSFGTEAFF
.	TRBV11-2	.	TRBJ2-7	TGTGCCAGCAGCCCACGGCCCAACAGGGCCTACGAGCAGTACTTC	CASSPRPNRAYEQYF
.	TRBV7-2	TRBD2	TRBJ2-1	TGTGCCAGCGGTCTAGCGGGGGGGTTTAGTATTGCGTTCTTC	CASGLAGGFSIAFF
.	TRBV4-3	TRBD2	TRBJ2-1	TGCGCCAGCGGAAAGACCCTAGCGGGGGGATTTAATGAGCAGTTCTTC	CASGKTLAGGFNEQFF
.	TRBV27	TRBD1	TRBJ2-7	TGTGCCAGCAGTTTCCGACAGGGATCCTACGAGCAGTACTTC	CASSFRQGSYEQYF
.	TRBV7-9	TRBD1	TRBJ2-7	TGTGCCAGCAGCTCGGCCGGGGACAGGGGTCTCTACGAGCAGTACTTC	CASSSAGDRGLYEQYF
.	TRBV5-6	.	TRBJ2-1	TGTGCCAGCAGCTCCGGGACTCAGTCCTACAATGAGCAGTTCTTC	CASSSGTQSYNEQFF
.	TRBV4-3	TRBD2	TRBJ2-7	TGCGCCAGCAGCCTCGGGGGGTACGGAGGCGAGCAGTACTTC	CASSLGGYGGEQYF
.	TRBV28	.	TRBJ2-7	TGTGCCAGCAGTTTAGGCCAGACCTACGAGCAGTACTTC	CASSLGQTYEQYF
.	TRBV5-1	TRBD1	TRBJ2-7	TGCGCCAGCAGTGGGACAGGGCTCTACGAGCAGTACTTC	CASSGTGLYEQYF
.	TRBV5-1	TRBD2	TRBJ2-1	TGCGCCAGCAGTTTTACCTTTGAGCGGGGTATCTACAATGAGCAGTTCTTC	CASSFTFERGIYNEQFF
.	TRBV28	TRBD1	TRBJ2-5	TGTGCCAGCAGTTTCGACAGGGAAGAGACCCAGTACTTC	CASSFDREETQYF
few	TRBV29-1	.	TRBJ2-4	TGCAGCGTCCTGACAGGAGCCAAAAACATTCAGTACTTC	CSVLTGAKNIQYF
.	TRBV2	TRBD1	TRBJ1-3	TGTGCCAGCAGATCACAGGGGGCGAGGGGAAACACCATATATTTT	CASRSQGARGNTIYF
.	TRBV9	TRBD2	TRBJ2-4	TGTGCCAGCAGCGTGGATCTAGCGGGGGGAAACATTCAGTACTTC	CASSVDLAGGNIQYF
.	TRBV28	.	TRBJ2-7	TGTGCCAGCAGACCCCCAGGGGCCTACGAGCAGTACTTC	CASRPPGAYEQYF
.	TRBV28	TRBD2	TRBJ2-7	TGTGCCAGCGACGGGGGGGCATACGAGCAGTACTTC	CASDGGAYEQYF
.	TRBV9	.	TRBJ2-7	TGTGCCAGCAGCGTAGGCGGCTCCTACGAGCAGTACTTC	CASSVGGSYEQYF
once	TRBV7-2	TRBD1	TRBJ2-6	TGTGCCAGCAGCCTTAGGACAGGGAAAATTATCCTGACTTTC	CASSLRTGKIILTF
.	TRBV27	.	TRBJ1-6	TGTGCCAGCAGCCCAATAGGGGATTCACCCCTCCACTTT	CASSPIGDSPLHF
.	TRBV9	.	TRBJ1-5	TGTGCCAGCAGCAGACAGGTCGATAGCAATCAGCCCCAGCATTTT	CASSRQVDSNQPQHF
.	TRBV28	TRBD2	TRBJ2-3	TGTGCCAGCAGTTCCGGGACTAGCGGGGACACAGATACGCAGTATTTT	CASSSGTSGDTDTQYF
.	TRBV30	.	TRBJ2-1	TGTGCCTGGAGTCCGTTACAGGTTTCCTACAATGAGCAGTTCTTC	CAWSPLQVSYNEQFF
.	TRBV5-4	TRBD1	TRBJ2-1	TGTGCCAGCAGCATGGGCAGAGGGACAGGGGGCTTAAATGAGCAGTTCTTC	CASSMGRGTGGLNEQFF
once	TRBV5-4	TRBD2	TRBJ2-2	TGTGCCAGCAGCCGACCTAAGACTAGCGGGATTCCTCGGGCTGATGGGGAGCTGTTTTTT	CASSRPKTSGIPRADGELFF